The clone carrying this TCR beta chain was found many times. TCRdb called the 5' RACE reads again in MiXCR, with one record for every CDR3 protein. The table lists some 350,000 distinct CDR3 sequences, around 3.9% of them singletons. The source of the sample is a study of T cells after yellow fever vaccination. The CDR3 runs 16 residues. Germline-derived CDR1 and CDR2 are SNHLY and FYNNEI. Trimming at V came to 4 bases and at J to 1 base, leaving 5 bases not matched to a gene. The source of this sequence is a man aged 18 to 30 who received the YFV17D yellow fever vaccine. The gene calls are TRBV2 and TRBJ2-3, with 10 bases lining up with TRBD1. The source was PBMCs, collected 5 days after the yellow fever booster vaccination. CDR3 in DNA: TGTGCCAGCAGTGCGTTCGGGACAGGGGGCACAGATACGCAGTATTTT. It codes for CASSAFGTGGTDTQYF.